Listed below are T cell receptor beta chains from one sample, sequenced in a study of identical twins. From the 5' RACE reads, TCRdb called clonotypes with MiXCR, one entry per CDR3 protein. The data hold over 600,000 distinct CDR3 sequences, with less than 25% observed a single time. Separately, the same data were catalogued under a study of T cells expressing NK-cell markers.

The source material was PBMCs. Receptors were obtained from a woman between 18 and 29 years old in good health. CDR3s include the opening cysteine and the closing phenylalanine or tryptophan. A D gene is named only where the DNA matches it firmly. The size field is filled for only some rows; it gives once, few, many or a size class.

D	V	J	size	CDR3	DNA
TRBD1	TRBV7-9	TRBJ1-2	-	CASSSGGQGGYTF	TGTGCCAGCAGCTCAGGGGGGCAGGGCGGCTACACCTTC
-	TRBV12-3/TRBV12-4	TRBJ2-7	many	CASSFGKGQYF	TGTGCCAGCAGTTTTGGGAAAGGGCAGTACTTC
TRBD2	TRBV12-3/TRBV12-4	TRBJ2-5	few	CASSRPTSGREAETQYF	TGTGCCAGCAGCCGCCCGACTAGCGGGAGAGAGGCAGAGACCCAGTACTTC
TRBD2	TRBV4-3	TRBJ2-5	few	CASSQGDSGRGETQYF	TGCGCCAGCAGCCAAGGGGATAGCGGGAGGGGAGAGACCCAGTACTTC
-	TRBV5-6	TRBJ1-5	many	CASSLGGENNQPQHF	TGTGCCAGCAGCTTGGGGGGAGAGAACAATCAGCCCCAGCATTTT
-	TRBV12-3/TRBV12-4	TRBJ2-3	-	CASKLTDTQYF	TGTGCCAGCAAACTCACAGATACGCAGTATTTT
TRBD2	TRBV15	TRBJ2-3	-	CATSSGRTDTQYF	TGTGCCACCAGCAGCGGGAGGACAGATACGCAGTATTTT
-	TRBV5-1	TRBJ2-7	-	CASSAIRDGSYEQYF	TGCGCCAGCAGCGCAATCCGGGACGGCTCCTACGAGCAGTACTTC
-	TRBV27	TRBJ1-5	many	CASSLSRSASNQPQHF	TGTGCCAGCAGTTTGTCTAGGAGCGCTAGCAATCAGCCCCAGCATTTT
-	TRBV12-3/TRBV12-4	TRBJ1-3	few	CASSFLGNSGNTIYF	TGTGCCAGCAGTTTCCTCGGGAACTCTGGAAACACCATATATTTT
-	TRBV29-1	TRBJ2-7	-	CSVAGGGARNEQYF	TGCAGCGTTGCCGGGGGAGGTGCGAGAAACGAGCAGTACTTC
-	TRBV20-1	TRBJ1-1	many	CSASQNTEAFF	TGCAGTGCTAGTCAGAACACTGAAGCTTTCTTT
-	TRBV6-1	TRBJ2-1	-	CASSDGTDPEQFF	TGTGCCAGCAGTGATGGGACGGATCCTGAGCAGTTCTTC
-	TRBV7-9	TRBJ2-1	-	CASSLVGFEQFF	TGTGCCAGCAGCTTGGTAGGGTTCGAGCAGTTCTTC
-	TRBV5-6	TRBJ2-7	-	CASSSGSSYDQYF	TGTGCCAGCAGCTCCGGGAGCTCCTACGATCAGTACTTC
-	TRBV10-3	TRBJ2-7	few	CAIGAHYEQYF	TGTGCCATAGGGGCTCACTACGAGCAGTACTTC
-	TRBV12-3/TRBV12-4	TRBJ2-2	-	CASSLVREDGELFF	TGTGCCAGCAGTTTAGTCAGGGAGGATGGGGAGCTGTTTTTT
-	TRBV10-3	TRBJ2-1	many	CAISDFNEQFF	TGTGCCATCAGTGATTTCAATGAGCAGTTCTTC
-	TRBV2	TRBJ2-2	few	CARGTPNTGELFF	TGTGCCAGGGGGACACCTAACACCGGGGAGCTGTTTTTT
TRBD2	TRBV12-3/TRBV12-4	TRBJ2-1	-	CASSNSGTYNEQFF	TGTGCCAGCAGTAATAGCGGGACTTACAATGAGCAGTTCTTC
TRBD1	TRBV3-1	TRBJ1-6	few	CASSQRTGSSPLHF	TGTGCCAGCAGCCAGCGGACAGGGAGTTCACCCCTCCACTTT
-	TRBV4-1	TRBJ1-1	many	CASSQWGGASNTEAFF	TGCGCCAGCAGCCAATGGGGAGGGGCTTCGAACACTGAAGCTTTCTTT
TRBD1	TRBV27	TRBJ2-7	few	CASSPAQGAGEQYF	TGTGCCAGCAGCCCAGCACAGGGGGCGGGCGAGCAGTACTTC
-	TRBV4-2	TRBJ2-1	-	CASSQAQGGLHNEQFF	TGTGCCAGCAGCCAAGCCCAAGGGGGGCTTCACAATGAGCAGTTCTTC
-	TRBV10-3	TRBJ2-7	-	CAIRAGAYEQYF	TGTGCCATCAGAGCGGGCGCCTACGAGCAGTACTTC
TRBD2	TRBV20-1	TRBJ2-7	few	CSATSGSVDEQYF	TGCAGTGCTACTAGCGGGAGCGTCGACGAGCAGTACTTC
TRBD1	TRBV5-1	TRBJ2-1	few	CASNRDRLINEQFF	TGCGCCAGCAACCGGGACAGGTTAATTAATGAGCAGTTCTTC
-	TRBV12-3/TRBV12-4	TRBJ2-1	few	CASSRSDWGNEQFF	TGTGCCAGTTCTCGAAGCGATTGGGGTAATGAGCAGTTCTTC
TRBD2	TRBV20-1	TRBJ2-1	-	CSAQRGGGAGREQFF	TGCAGTGCCCAGAGGGGCGGGGGGGCAGGGCGTGAGCAGTTCTTC
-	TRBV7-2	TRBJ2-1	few	CASSSTFSVGGYNEQFF	TGTGCCAGCAGCTCAACGTTTAGCGTGGGGGGCTACAATGAGCAGTTCTTC
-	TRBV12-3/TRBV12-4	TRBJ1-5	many	CASSPTQQGYQPQHF	TGTGCCAGCAGTCCTACCCAACAGGGTTATCAGCCCCAGCATTTT
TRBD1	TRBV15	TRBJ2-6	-	CATSRRDREGSGANVLTF	TGTGCCACCAGCAGACGGGACAGGGAAGGCTCTGGGGCCAACGTCCTGACTTTC
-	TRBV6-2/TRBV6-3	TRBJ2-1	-	CASSQSVTDYYNEQFF	TGTGCCAGCAGCCAGTCGGTAACGGACTACTACAATGAGCAGTTCTTC
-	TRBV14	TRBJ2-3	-	CASSQLGVGYNTQYF	TGTGCCAGCAGCCAACTAGGGGTTGGCTACAATACGCAGTATTTT
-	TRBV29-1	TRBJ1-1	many	CSGSSVNTEAFF	TGCAGCGGCTCGTCGGTGAACACTGAAGCTTTCTTT
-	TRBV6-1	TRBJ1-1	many	CASFRQVPDFEAFF	TGTGCCAGCTTCAGACAGGTTCCCGATTTCGAAGCTTTCTTT
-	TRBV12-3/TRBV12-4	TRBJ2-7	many	CASSVRGYYEQYF	TGTGCCAGCAGTGTCCGGGGGTACTACGAGCAGTACTTC
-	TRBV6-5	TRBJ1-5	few	CASSSQGLSNQPQHF	TGTGCCAGCAGTTCCCAGGGGCTAAGCAATCAGCCCCAGCATTTT
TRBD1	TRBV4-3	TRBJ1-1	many	CASSQATGESFF	TGCGCCAGCAGCCAAGCGACAGGGGAATCTTTCTTT
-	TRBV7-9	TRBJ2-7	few	CASSFRVIDEQYF	TGTGCCAGCAGCTTTAGGGTTATTGACGAGCAGTACTTC
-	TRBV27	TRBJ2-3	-	CASSLFQGFGDTQYF	TGTGCCAGCAGTCTATTCCAGGGGTTTGGAGATACGCAGTATTTT
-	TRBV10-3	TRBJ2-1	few	CAISGNDREPGSYNEQFF	TGTGCCATCAGTGGGAACGACCGTGAACCGGGGTCCTACAATGAGCAGTTCTTC
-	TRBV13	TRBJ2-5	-	CASSKVGETQYF	TGTGCCAGCAGTAAGGTAGGAGAGACCCAGTACTTC
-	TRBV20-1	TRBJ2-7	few	CSARVWLTSTIYEQYF	TGCAGTGCTAGGGTCTGGCTCACATCGACTATATACGAGCAGTACTTC
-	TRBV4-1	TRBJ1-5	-	CASSQEQVWNQPQHF	TGCGCCAGCAGCCAAGAACAGGTTTGGAATCAGCCCCAGCATTTT
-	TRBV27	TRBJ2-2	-	CASSSNTAGELFF	TGTGCCAGCAGTTCGAACACCGCCGGGGAGCTGTTTTTT
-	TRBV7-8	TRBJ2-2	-	CASSVYGTPTGDHFF	TGTGCCAGCAGCGTCTACGGGACTCCGACCGGGGATCACTTTTTT
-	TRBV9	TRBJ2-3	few	CASSVAPTGRADTQYF	TGTGCCAGCAGCGTAGCCCCTACGGGAAGGGCAGATACGCAGTATTTT
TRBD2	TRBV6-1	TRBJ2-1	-	CASSELMGGGPYNELFF	TGTGCCAGCAGTGAACTGATGGGCGGGGGGCCCTACAATGAGCTGTTCTTC
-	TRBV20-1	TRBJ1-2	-	CSAKDPRGGDGYTF	TGCAGTGCTAAAGATCCGCGCGGGGGGGATGGCTACACCTTC